This T cell receptor beta chain is drawn from a study of cytomegalovirus exposure and HLA in healthy donors. Study background: Most genotyped donors, about four fifths of 300 to 400, had Caucasian-associated genetic ancestry.

A note on this clone: Antigen: not known.

Study-wide findings and caveats: Per a later analysis, HLA-associated TCR beta chains showed more clonal expansion than other, equally common TCR beta chains. No immune exposure information besides CMV serostatus was available.

In the PCR, 60 Vbeta and 13 Jbeta primers were used. The protocol was immunoSEQ multiplex PCR, while the TCRdb copy is restricted to in-frame clones and leaves out a portion. The profile shows more than 100,000 clones, more than 60% of them singletons. Germline-derived CDR1 and CDR2 are MDHEN and SYDVKM. Trimming removed 6 bases from V and 11 bases from J, with 13 bases in between. There are 11 residues in the CDR3. This TCR was sampled from a man aged 35 to 55 in good health and CMV-seropositive. The chain has TRBV28 and TRBJ1-1; a weak D match, TRBD1 (6 bases). The sequencing input was PBMCs. For the CDR3, the DNA is TGTGCCAGCAGGATGACAGGTACGGCTTTCTTT. As protein: CASRMTGTAFF. Supplemented by reference TRBV28 and TRBJ1-1, the full variable domain reads DVKVTQSSRYLVKRTGEKVFLECVQDMDHENMFWYRQDPGLGLRLIYFSYDVKMKEKGDIPEGYSVSREKKERFSLILESASTNQTSMYLCASRMTGTAFFGQGTRLTVV.